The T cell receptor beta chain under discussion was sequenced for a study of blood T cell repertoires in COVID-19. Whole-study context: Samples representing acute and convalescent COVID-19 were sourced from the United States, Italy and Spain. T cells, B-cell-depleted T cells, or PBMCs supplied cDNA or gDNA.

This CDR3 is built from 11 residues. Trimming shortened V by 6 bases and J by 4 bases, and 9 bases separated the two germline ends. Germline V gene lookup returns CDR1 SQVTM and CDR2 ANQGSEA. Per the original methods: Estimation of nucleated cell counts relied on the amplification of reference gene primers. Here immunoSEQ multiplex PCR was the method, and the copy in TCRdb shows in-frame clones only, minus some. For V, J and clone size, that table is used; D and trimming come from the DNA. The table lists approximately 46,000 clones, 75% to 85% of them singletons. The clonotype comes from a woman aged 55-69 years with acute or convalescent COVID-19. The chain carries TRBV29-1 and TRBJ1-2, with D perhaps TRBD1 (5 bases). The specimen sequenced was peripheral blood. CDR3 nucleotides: TGCAGCGTAGACAGCTTCTATGGCTACACCTTC. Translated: CSVDSFYGYTF.